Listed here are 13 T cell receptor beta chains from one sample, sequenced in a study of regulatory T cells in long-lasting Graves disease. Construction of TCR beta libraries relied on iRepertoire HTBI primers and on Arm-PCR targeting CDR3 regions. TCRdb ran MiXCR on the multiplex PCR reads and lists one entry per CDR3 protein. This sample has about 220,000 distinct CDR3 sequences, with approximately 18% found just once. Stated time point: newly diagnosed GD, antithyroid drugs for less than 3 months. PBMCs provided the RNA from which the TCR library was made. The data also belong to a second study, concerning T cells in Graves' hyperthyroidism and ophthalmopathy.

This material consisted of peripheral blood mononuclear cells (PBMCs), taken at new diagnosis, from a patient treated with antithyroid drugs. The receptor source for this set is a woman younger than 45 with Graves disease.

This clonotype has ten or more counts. Here the CDR3 DNA reads TGCAGTGCTGTTCCGGGACAGGGGGCGCAGGATGAGCAGTTCTTC. Its translation is CSAVPGQGAQDEQFF. V usage is TRBV20-1 and J usage is TRBJ2-1, with TRBD1 matching 12 bases. CDR1 and CDR2 (germline): DFQATT, SNEGSKA (reference sequence). V lost 5 bases to trimming and J lost 8 bases; unmatched junction nucleotides: 10. CDR3 size: 15 residues.

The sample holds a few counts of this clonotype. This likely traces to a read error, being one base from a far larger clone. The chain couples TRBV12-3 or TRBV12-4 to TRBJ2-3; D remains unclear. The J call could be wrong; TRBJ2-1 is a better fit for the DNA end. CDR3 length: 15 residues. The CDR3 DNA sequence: TGTGCCAGCAGTTCCAAGGGATCCTCCTACAATGGGCAGTTCTTC. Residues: CASSSKGSSYNGQFF.

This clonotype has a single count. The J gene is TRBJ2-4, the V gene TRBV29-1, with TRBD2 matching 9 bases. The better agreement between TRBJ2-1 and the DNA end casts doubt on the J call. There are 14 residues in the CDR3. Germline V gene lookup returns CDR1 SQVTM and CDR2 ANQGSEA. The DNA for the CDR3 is TGCAGCGACCGACCGAGCGGGAGGTTCGATGAGCAGTTCTTC. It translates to CSDRPSGRFDEQFF.

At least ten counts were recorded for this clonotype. CDR3: CASSQEGALDTEAFF. CDR3 nucleotide sequence: TGCGCCAGCAGCCAAGAAGGGGCACTTGACACTGAAGCTTTCTTT. This chain connects TRBV4-1 to TRBJ1-1, with D maybe TRBD1 (5 bases). The CDR3 sequence is 15 residues long. The germline CDR1 and CDR2 sequences are MGHRA and YSYEKL. The V end was cut by 0 bases, the J end by 3 bases, with 11 bases between.

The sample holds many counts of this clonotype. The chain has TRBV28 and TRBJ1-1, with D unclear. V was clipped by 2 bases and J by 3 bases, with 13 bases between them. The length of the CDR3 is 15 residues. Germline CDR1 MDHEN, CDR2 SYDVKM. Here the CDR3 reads CASSLRRVTDTEAFF. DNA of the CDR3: TGTGCCAGCAGTTTACGGAGAGTTACAGACACTGAAGCTTTCTTT.

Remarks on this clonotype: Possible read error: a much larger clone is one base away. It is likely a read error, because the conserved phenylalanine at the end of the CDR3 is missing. CDR3 amino acids: CASSFTGPRGYTL. DNA for the CDR3: TGTGCCAGCAGTTTTACAGGGCCGCGCGGCTACACCCTC. This chain connects TRBV12-3 or TRBV12-4 to TRBJ1-2, with D possibly being TRBD1 (6 bases). V was cut by 3 bases and J by 8 bases, with 13 bases left in between. This CDR3 spans 13 amino acids.

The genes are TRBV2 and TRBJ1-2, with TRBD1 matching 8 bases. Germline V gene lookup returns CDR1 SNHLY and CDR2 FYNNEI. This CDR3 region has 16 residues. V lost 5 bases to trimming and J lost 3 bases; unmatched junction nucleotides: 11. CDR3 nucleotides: TGTGCCAGCAGTCGGACAGGGAGCCCTCTAGACTATGGCTACACCTTC. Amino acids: CASSRTGSPLDYGYTF.

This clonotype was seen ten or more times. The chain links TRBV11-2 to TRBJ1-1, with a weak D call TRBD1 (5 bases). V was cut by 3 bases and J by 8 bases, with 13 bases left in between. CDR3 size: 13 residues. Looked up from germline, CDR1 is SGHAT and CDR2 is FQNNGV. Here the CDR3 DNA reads TGTGCCAGCAGCTTCCCGGGAAGGGGCGAAGCTTTCTTT. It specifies CASSFPGRGEAFF. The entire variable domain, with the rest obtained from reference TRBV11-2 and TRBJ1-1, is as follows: EAGVAQSPRYKIIEKRQSVAFWCNPISGHATLYWYQQILGQGPKLLIQFQNNGVVDDSQLPKDRFSAERLKGVDSTLKIQPAKLEDSAVYLCASSFPGRGEAFFGQGTRLTVV.

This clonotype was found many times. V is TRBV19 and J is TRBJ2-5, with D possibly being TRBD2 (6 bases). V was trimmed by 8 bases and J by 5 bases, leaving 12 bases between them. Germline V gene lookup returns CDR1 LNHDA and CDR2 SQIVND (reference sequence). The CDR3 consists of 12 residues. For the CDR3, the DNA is TGTGCCAGTGCCCCCCGGGGGGAGACCCAGTACTTC. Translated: CASAPRGETQYF.

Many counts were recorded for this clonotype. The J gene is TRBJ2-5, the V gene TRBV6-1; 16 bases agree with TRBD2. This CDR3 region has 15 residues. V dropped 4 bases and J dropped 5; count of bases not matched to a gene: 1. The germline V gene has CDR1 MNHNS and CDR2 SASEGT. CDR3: CASSVGLAGGETQYF. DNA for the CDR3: TGTGCCAGCAGTGTGGGACTAGCGGGGGGGGAGACCCAGTACTTC.

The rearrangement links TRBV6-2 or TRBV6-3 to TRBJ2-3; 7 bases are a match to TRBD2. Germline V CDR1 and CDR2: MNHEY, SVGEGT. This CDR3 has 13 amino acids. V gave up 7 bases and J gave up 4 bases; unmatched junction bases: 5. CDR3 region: CASTRTRSDTQYF. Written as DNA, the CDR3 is TGTGCCAGCACCCGGACTAGATCAGATACGCAGTATTTT.

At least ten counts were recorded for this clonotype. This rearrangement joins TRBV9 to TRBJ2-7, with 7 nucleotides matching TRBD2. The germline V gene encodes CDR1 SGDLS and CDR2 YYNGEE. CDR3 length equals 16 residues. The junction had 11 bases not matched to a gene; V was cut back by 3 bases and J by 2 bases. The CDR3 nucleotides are TGTGCCAGCAGCGCCTCGAGCGGGGCTTCCCCCTACGAGCAGTACTTC. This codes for CASSASSGASPYEQYF.

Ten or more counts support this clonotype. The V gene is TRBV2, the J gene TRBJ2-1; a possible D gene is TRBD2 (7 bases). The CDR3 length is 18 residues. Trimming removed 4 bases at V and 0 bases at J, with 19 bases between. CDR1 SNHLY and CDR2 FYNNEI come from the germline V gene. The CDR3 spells CASSVGGAETSSYNEQFF. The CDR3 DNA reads TGTGCCAGCAGTGTAGGGGGGGCGGAAACAAGCTCCTACAATGAGCAGTTCTTC.